This TCR beta chain was sequenced during a study of blood T cell repertoires in COVID-19. Study at large: T cells, B-cell-depleted T cells, or PBMCs provided the cDNA or gDNA that served as material.

The Seattle patients joined while their infection was active and were tracked longitudinally afterward. J lost 4 bases, V lost 4 bases, and 3 bases had no gene match. The CDR3 is made up of 15 amino acids. Germline CDR1 reads SGHAT; CDR2 reads FQNNGV. Only in-frame clones appear in the TCRdb table, and some are missing; sequencing was by immunoSEQ multiplex PCR. The data contain 150,000 to 200,000 clones, roughly 87% of them singletons. Specimen: peripheral blood. This sequence was found in a woman aged 55-69 years with COVID-19, enrolled during active disease. The J gene is TRBJ2-2, the V gene TRBV11-2; 10 bases match TRBD1. The CDR3 region is CASSSGQGFTGELFF. The CDR3 DNA reads TGTGCCAGCAGCTCGGGACAGGGGTTCACCGGGGAGCTGTTTTTT.